The 15 T cell receptor beta chains below all came from one sample that was sequenced in a study of blood T cell repertoires in COVID-19. Some clones are missing from TCRdb's copy, which holds only in-frame ones; the method was immunoSEQ multiplex PCR. The repertoire holds about 200,000 clones, with 86% as singletons. Sequencing was performed on peripheral blood. The source of these receptors is a man aged 45-60 years with acute or convalescent COVID-19.

The chain joins TRBV2 to TRBJ2-7; 9 positions match TRBD1. The CDR3 has 14 residues. The germline gives CDR1 SNHLY, CDR2 FYNNEI. V shed 6 bases and J 6 bases; nucleotides not matched to a gene: 9. The CDR3 loop is CASRARQGGGEQYF. CDR3 sequence (DNA): TGTGCCAGCAGGGCCCGACAGGGGGGTGGCGAGCAGTACTTC.

The V gene is TRBV11-2, the J gene TRBJ1-3; D remains unclear. Germline lookup yields CDR1 SGHAT and CDR2 FQNNGV. This CDR3 is built from 11 residues. Trimming stripped 4 bases from V and 8 bases from J, with 6 bases between. CDR3: CASSSVHTIYF. DNA of the CDR3: TGTGCCAGCAGCTCCGTTCACACCATATATTTT.

The rearrangement uses TRBV19 and TRBJ1-2, with D unclear. Germline V gene sequence: CDR1 LNHDA, CDR2 SQIVND (reference sequence). Trimming pared 3 bases from V and 1 base from J, leaving 27 bases between. This CDR3 contains 20 residues. In DNA, the CDR3 is TGTGCCAGTAGTATTGGGTTCGGGGATCTCGCCCTCACTGATAACTATGGCTACACCTTC. As protein: CASSIGFGDLALTDNYGYTF.

V usage is TRBV18 and J usage is TRBJ1-3; D might be TRBD1 (5 bases). The germline CDR1 and CDR2 sequences are KGHSH and LQKENI. Trimming shortened V by 3 bases and J by 2 bases, and 11 bases separated the two germline ends. This CDR3 is built from 15 residues. The CDR3 region has the DNA TGTGCCAGCTCACCCGACAGTTTTGCTGGAAACACCATATATTTT. Protein: CASSPDSFAGNTIYF.

The chain uses TRBV10-2 and TRBJ2-2, with D perhaps assigned TRBD1 or TRBD2 (6 bases each). This CDR3 has 15 residues. Germline CDR1 is WSHSY and CDR2 is SAAADI. Between the trimmed V and J ends, which lost 4 bases and 6 bases, there was a span of 15 bases. The DNA for the CDR3 is TGCGCCAGCAGTGTGTCGGGGGCGGGCGCCGGGGAGCTGTTTTTT. It specifies CASSVSGAGAGELFF.

The chain links TRBV2 to TRBJ1-2; D remains ambiguous. Looked up from germline, CDR1 is SNHLY and CDR2 is FYNNEI. V lost 7 bases to trimming and J lost 4 bases, with 10 bases between them. The CDR3 loop spans 12 amino acids. The CDR3 reads CASKSKPYGYTF. CDR3 sequence (DNA): TGTGCCAGCAAATCAAAGCCCTATGGCTACACCTTC.

The V and J genes are TRBV6-1 and TRBJ2-7, with 8 positions matching TRBD1. The J segment lost 0 bases and the V segment lost 1 base, leaving 2 bases of the junction unmatched. Germline-derived CDR1 and CDR2 are MNHNS and SASEGT. The CDR3 is 15 residues long. The CDR3 protein is CASSEEGTGSYEQYF. CDR3 sequence (DNA): TGTGCCAGCAGTGAAGAAGGGACAGGCTCCTACGAGCAGTACTTC.

The V call is TRBV7-3, the J call TRBJ2-1; 10 positions match TRBD2. Per the germline V gene, CDR1 is SGHTA and CDR2 is FQGTGA. This CDR3 comprises 18 residues. V lost 1 base and J lost 7; bases outside the gene matches: 13. CDR3 loop: CASSLRGDLAGARNEQFF. The CDR3 nucleotides read TGTGCCAGCAGCTTAAGGGGCGACCTAGCGGGGGCTCGTAATGAGCAGTTCTTC.

CDR3 sequence reads: CASSDSGQGAGGELFF. CDR3 coding DNA: TGTGCCAGCAGTGATTCGGGACAGGGGGCCGGCGGGGAGCTGTTTTTT. The chain joins TRBV6-1 to TRBJ2-2, with 12 nucleotides matching TRBD1. Germline trimming cut 3 bases from V and 7 bases from J; bases unmatched to any gene: 6. This CDR3 has 16 residues. The germline V gene encodes CDR1 MNHNS and CDR2 SASEGT.

The rearrangement joins TRBV19 to TRBJ2-7; 10 bases agree with TRBD2. J gave up 2 bases and V 5 bases, and 6 bases lay outside the gene matches. The CDR3 has 15 amino acids. Looked up from germline, CDR1 is LNHDA and CDR2 is SQIVND (reference sequence). CDR3 coding DNA: TGTGCCAGTAGTCTCTGGACTAGCGGTACCTACGAGCAGTACTTC. This encodes CASSLWTSGTYEQYF.

The table lists this clone with a few counts. The V gene is TRBV30, the J gene TRBJ1-2; D is unclear. This CDR3 contains 13 residues. V was cut by 3 bases and J by 0 bases, with 8 bases left in between. Germline values: CDR1 GTSNPN, CDR2 SVGIG (reference sequence). CDR3 sequence: CAWSPDTNYGYTF. CDR3 DNA: TGTGCCTGGAGCCCAGACACTAACTATGGCTACACCTTC.

V is TRBV6-5 and J is TRBJ2-1, with D maybe TRBD2 (6 bases). With 0 bases removed from V and 5 bases from J, the gap between germline ends came to 11 bases. The CDR3 sequence is 15 residues long. Germline V gives CDR1 MNHEY, CDR2 SVGAGI. The CDR3 DNA reads TGTGCCAGCAGTTACTCGACTAGTCCCGACAATGAGCAGTTCTTC. The encoded protein is CASSYSTSPDNEQFF.

The chain uses TRBV5-8 and TRBJ2-3; 8 nucleotides match TRBD1. After removal of 4 bases from V and 1 base from J, the junction contained 5 bases not matched to a gene. The CDR3 runs 15 residues. CDR1 and CDR2 from the germline V gene are SGHTS and YDEGEE. The CDR3 DNA sequence: TGTGCCAGCAGCCCCAGGGGGCTTGGCACAGATACGCAGTATTTT. Residues: CASSPRGLGTDTQYF.

V gene TRBV7-9 combines with J gene TRBJ1-5, with unresolved D. Germline V gives CDR1 SEHNR, CDR2 FQNEAQ (reference sequence). V shed 1 base and J shed 2 bases, with 6 bases lying between them. CDR3 length: 14 residues. DNA for the CDR3: TGTGCCAGCAGCTTAGAAGGAGGCAATCAGCCCCAGCATTTT. Translation: CASSLEGGNQPQHF.

This chain connects TRBV6-5 to TRBJ1-6, with 9 bases lining up with TRBD1. V lost 6 bases to trimming and J lost 7 bases; unmatched junction nucleotides: 7. This CDR3 region has 15 residues. Germline values: CDR1 MNHEY, CDR2 SVGAGI. CDR3 in amino acids: CASRPQGAKNSPLHF. Written as DNA, the CDR3 is TGTGCCAGCAGACCACAGGGGGCGAAAAATTCACCCCTCCACTTT.